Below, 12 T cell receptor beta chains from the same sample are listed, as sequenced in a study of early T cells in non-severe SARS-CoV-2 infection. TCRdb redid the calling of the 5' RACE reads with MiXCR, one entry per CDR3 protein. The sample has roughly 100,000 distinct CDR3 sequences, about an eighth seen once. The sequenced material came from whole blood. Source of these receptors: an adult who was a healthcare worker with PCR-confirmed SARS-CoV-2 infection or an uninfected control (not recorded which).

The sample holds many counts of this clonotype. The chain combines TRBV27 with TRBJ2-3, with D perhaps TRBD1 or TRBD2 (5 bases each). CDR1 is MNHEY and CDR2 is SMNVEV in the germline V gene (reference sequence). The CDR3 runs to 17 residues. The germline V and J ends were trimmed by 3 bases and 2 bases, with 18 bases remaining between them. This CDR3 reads CASSFLRGRSITDTQYF. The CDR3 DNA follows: TGTGCCAGCAGTTTTTTACGGGGCCGGTCAATCACAGATACGCAGTATTTT.

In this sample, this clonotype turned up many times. The CDR3 DNA is TGTGCCAGCAGCGCGGGACTAGCGGGAGGAGATACGCAGTATTTT. The encoded protein is CASSAGLAGGDTQYF. This chain uses TRBV11-2 with TRBJ2-3; 15 nucleotides align to TRBD2. The V segment lost 5 bases and the J segment 5 bases; nucleotides outside the gene matches: 2. The length of the CDR3 is 15 residues. Germline V gives CDR1 SGHAT, CDR2 FQNNGV.

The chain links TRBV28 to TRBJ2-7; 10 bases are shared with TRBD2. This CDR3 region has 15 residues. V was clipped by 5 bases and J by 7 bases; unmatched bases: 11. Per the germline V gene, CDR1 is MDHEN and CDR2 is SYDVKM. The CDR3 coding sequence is TGTGCCAGCAGTAAACCCCTAGCGGGAGTAAGGGAGCAGTACTTC. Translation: CASSKPLAGVREQYF.

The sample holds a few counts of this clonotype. The CDR3 loop is CASSLGDRTYGYTF. CDR3 sequence (DNA): TGTGCCAGCAGTTTAGGGGACAGGACTTATGGCTACACCTTC. The chain employs TRBV28 and TRBJ1-2; 8 bases fit TRBD1. J was trimmed by 5 bases and V by 2 bases; bases with no gene match: 4. CDR1 MDHEN and CDR2 SYDVKM come from the germline V gene. This CDR3 has 14 amino acids.

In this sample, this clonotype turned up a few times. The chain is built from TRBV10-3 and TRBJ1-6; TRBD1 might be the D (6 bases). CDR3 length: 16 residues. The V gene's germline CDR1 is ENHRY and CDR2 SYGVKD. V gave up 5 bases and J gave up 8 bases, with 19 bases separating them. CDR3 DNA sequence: TGTGCCATCAGTCCCGCCCCAGGGACATCCTATTCACCCCTCCACTTT. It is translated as CAISPAPGTSYSPLHF.

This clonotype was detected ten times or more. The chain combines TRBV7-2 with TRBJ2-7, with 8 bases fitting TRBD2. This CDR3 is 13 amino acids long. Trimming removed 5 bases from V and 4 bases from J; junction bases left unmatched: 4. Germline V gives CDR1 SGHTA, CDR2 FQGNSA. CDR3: CASSPRGAYEQYF. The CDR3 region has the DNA TGTGCCAGCAGCCCGCGGGGGGCATACGAGCAGTACTTC.

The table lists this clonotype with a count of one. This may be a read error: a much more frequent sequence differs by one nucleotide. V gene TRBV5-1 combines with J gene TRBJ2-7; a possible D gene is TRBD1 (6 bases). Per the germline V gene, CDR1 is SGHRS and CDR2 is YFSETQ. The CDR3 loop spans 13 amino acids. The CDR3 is CVSSLDSTSEQYF. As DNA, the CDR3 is TGCGTCAGCAGCTTGGACAGTACCTCCGAGCAGTACTTC. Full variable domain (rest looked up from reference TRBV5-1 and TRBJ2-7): KAGVTQTPRYLIKTRGQQVTLSCSPISGHRSVSWYQQTPGQGLQFLFEYFSETQRNKGNFPGRFSGRQFSNSRSEMNVSTLELGDSALYLCVSSLDSTSEQYFGPGTRLTVT.

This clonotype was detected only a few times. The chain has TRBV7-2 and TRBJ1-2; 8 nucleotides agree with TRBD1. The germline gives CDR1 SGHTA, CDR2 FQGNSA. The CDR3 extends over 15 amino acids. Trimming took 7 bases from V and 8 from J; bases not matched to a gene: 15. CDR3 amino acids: CASNPPGQVLRGYTF. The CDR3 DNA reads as TGTGCCAGCAATCCCCCGGGACAGGTTCTTCGCGGCTACACCTTC.

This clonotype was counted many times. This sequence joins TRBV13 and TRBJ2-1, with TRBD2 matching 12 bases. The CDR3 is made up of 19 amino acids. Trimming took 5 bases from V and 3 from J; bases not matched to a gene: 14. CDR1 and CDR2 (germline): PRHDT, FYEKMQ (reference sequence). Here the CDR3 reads CASSPWTSGTSRGYNEQFF. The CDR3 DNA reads TGTGCCAGCAGCCCCTGGACTAGCGGGACCTCGCGGGGCTACAATGAGCAGTTCTTC.

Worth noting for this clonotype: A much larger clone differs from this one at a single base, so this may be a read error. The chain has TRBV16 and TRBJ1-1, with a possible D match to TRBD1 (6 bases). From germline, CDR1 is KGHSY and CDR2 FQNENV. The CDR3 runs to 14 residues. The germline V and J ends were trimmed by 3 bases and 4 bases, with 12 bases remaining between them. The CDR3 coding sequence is TGTGCCAGCAGCCACCTACAGGGAGGCACTGAAGCTTTCTTT. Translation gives CASSHLQGGTEAFF.

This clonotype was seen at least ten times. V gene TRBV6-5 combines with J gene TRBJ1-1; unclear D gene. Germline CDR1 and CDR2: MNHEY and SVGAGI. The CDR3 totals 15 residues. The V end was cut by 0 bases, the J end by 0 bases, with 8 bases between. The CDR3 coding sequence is TGTGCCAGCAGTTACTCGTATAAGGTGAACACTGAAGCTTTCTTT. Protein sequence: CASSYSYKVNTEAFF.

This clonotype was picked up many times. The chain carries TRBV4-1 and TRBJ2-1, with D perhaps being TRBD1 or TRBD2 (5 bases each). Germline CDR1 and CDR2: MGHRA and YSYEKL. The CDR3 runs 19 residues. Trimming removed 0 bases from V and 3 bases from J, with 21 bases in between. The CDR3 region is CASSQEGGGILPVYNEQFF. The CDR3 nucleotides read TGCGCCAGCAGCCAAGAGGGTGGGGGTATACTACCCGTCTACAATGAGCAGTTCTTC.